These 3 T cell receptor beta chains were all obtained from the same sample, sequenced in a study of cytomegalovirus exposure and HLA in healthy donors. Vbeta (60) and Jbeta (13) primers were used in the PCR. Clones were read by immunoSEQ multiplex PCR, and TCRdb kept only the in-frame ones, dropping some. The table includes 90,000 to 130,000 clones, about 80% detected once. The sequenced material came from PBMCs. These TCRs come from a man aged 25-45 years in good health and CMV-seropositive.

CDR3 protein: CASSLGRGIAYEQYF. Here the CDR3 DNA reads TGTGCCAGCAGCTTAGGAAGAGGGATCGCCTACGAGCAGTACTTC. This chain joins TRBV13 and TRBJ2-5, with D perhaps matching TRBD2 (5 bases). The J call may be incorrect, as the DNA end agrees better with TRBJ2-7. The germline gives CDR1 PRHDT, CDR2 FYEKMQ (reference sequence). The CDR3 covers 15 residues.

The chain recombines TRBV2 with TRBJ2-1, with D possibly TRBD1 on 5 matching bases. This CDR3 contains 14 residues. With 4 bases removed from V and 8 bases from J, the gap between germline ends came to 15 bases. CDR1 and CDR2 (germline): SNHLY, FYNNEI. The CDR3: CASSGSGQGDEQFF. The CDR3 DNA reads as TGTGCCAGCAGTGGGTCTGGGCAGGGCGATGAGCAGTTCTTC.

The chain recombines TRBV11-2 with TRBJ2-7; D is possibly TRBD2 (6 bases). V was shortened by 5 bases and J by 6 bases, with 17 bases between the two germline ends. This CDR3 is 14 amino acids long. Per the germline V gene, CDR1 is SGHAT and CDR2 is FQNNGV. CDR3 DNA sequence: TGTGCCAGCAGCCCGACGGACGGGACTGGCGAGCAGTACTTC. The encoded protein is CASSPTDGTGEQYF.